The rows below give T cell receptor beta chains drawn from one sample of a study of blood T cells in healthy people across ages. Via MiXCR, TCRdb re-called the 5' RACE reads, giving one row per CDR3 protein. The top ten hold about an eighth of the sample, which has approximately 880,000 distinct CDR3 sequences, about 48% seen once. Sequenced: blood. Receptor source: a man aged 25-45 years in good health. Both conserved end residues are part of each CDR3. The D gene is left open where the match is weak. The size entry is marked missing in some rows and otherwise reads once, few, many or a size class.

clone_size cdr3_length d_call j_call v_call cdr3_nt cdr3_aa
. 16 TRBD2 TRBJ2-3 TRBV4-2 TGTGCCAGCAGCCAAGGTCAGCGGGGGGGTGCGGATACGCAGTATTTT CASSQGQRGGADTQYF
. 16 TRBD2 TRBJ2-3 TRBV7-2 TGTGCCAGCAGCTCAGTAGCGGGGGGCCCCCAGGATACGCAGTATTTT CASSSVAGGPQDTQYF
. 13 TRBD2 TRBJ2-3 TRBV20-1 TGCAGTCCTAGGACTAGCGACACAGATACGCAGTATTTT CSPRTSDTDTQYF
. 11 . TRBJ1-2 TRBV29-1 TGCAGCGTTTCCCGGTCCGATGGCTACACCTTC CSVSRSDGYTF
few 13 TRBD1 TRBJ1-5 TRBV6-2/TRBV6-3 TGTGCCAGCAGTGACAGGGGCAATCAGCCCCAGCATTTT CASSDRGNQPQHF
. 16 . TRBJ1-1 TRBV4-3 TGCGCCAGCAGCCAATCGGGTCGTGGGGCGAACACTGAAGCTTTCTTT CASSQSGRGANTEAFF
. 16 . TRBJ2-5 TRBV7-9 TGTGCCAGCAGCTTAGCGCTAGGACAGCAACAAGAGACCCAGTACTTC CASSLALGQQQETQYF
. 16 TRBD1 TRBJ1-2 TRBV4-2 TGTGCCAGCAGCCAGGATGGACAGGGGTGGGACTATGGCTACACCTTC CASSQDGQGWDYGYTF
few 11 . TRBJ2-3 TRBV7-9 TGTGCCAGCAGCCGCTCAGATATGCAGTATTTT CASSRSDMQYF
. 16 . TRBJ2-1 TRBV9 TGTGCCAGCAGCGCCCGAGGGGATTTAAGGGTCGATGAGCAGTTCTTC CASSARGDLRVDEQFF
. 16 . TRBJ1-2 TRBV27 TGTGCCAGCAGCCCTTCAACAGCATACCTTAACTATGGCTACACCTTC CASSPSTAYLNYGYTF
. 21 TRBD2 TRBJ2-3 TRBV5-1 TGCGCCAGCAGCTCGGAGGGGGCAGGGAGACGAGCGGGGGGAAGAGGAGATACGCAGTATTTT CASSSEGAGRRAGGRGDTQYF
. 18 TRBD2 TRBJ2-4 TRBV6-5 TGTGCCAGCAGTTACTTGCGCCGGGAGGGACCAAAAGGGAACATTCAGTACTTC CASSYLRREGPKGNIQYF
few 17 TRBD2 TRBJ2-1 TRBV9 TGTGCCAGCAGCATCACTAGCGGGGATCGTTACTACAATGAGCAGTTCTTC CASSITSGDRYYNEQFF
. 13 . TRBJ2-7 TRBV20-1 TGCAGTGCGGCACCCGGGGCCGACTACGAGCAGTACTTC CSAAPGADYEQYF
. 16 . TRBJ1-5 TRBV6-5 TGTGCCAGCAGTCCCAACCGACAGTTTAGCAATCAGCCCCAGCATTTT CASSPNRQFSNQPQHF
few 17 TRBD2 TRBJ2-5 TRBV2 TGTGCCAGCAGTGAAGGGACGGGACTAGCATACCAAGAGACCCAGTACTTC CASSEGTGLAYQETQYF
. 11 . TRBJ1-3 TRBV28 TGTGCCAGCAGCCGGGGCTACACCATATATTTT CASSRGYTIYF
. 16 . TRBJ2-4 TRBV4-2 TGTGCCAGCAGCCAAGATTGGGAACAGGCCAAAAACATTCAGTACTTC CASSQDWEQAKNIQYF
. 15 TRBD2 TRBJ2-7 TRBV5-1 TGCGCCAGCAGCTTGGGGGCGGGGGGGCCCAACGAGCAGTACTTC CASSLGAGGPNEQYF
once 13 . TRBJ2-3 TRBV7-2 TGTGCCAGCAGCTTAAGTCTGGGGGATACGCAGTATTTT CASSLSLGDTQYF
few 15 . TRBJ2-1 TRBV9 TGTGCCAGCAGCGTAGCTGGCGAGATCTACAATGAGCAGTTCTTC CASSVAGEIYNEQFF
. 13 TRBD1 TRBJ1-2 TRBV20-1 TGCAGTGCCGTGGACAGGGAGGACTATGGCTACACCTTC CSAVDREDYGYTF
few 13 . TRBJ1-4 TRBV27 TGTGCCAGCTGGGGTCGGGGTAATGAAAAACTGTTTTTT CASWGRGNEKLFF